This T cell receptor beta chain is from a study of technical replicates of blood from a handful of donors (dated by TCRdb to about 2017). Note on this clone: Its antigen is currently not known. The input lacks base qualities; no much larger clone sits a single base away.

The germline V gene (reference sequence) yields GTSNPN for CDR1 and SVGIG for CDR2. V is cut back by 0 bases and J by 5 bases, with 4 bases in the junction unmatched. Counted from cysteine to phenylalanine, this CDR3 has 14 amino acids. The DNA shown is the 42-base CDR3, in frame from base 1. The library came from the immunoSEQ multiplex PCR assay. The source is immuneACCESS, and TCRdb retained only in-frame sequences with V and J called. Part of the clones is not carried over; for the studies checked, unresolved V genes explain less than half of this, and the remainder is unexplained. This sample lists tens of thousands of clones; about 94% were detected once. The leading ten clones occupy 0.39% of the sample.

Specimen: T cells isolated from PBMCs. The receptor comes from a human donor in good health. The chain joins TRBV30 to TRBJ2-1; TRBD2 lines up with 7 middle nucleotides. The nucleotides are TGTGCCTGGAGTGTAGCTAGCGGACACAATGAGCAGTTCTTC. This codes for CAWSVASGHNEQFF.